This T cell receptor (beta chain) came from a study of long-term antiretroviral therapy in people with HIV. This clone appeared a single time. Its antigen is not known. Study results and caveats: Patients on ART gained diversity, which nonetheless stayed below transplant donor controls. CDR3 length ranges were narrower in HIV repertoires than in controls.

With survey level as its setting, the immunoSEQ assay was v3.0. The assay was immunoSEQ multiplex PCR, and TCRdb's table has in-frame clones only and misses some. Here the sample spans around 30,000 clones, approximately 85% being singletons. At minimum, one pre-ART and two post-ART PBMC samples were obtained from each donor. Treatment for all HIV-infected participants took place in the United States. The source was unsorted PBMCs, collected around 3.3 years after starting antiretroviral therapy. This sequence originates from a man aged 18 to 35 with HIV.

DNA of the CDR3: TGTGCCAGCAGCCCACTAGGGGGAGGTGGAAACACCATATATTTT. Protein product: CASSPLGGGGNTIYF. J is TRBJ1-3 and V is TRBV7-2, with D tentatively TRBD1 (6 bases). Trimming cost V 5 bases and J 3 bases, with 14 bases left between them. The length of the CDR3 is 15 residues. Germline V CDR1 and CDR2: SGHTA, FQGNSA.